The 23 T cell receptor beta chains presented below share a single source sample, sequenced in a study of vaccination effects on CD4 cells after COVID-19. Before sequencing, viral peptide pools were used by the ViraFEST assay to expand antigen-specific CD4+ T cells. Upon completion of more than 9 days in culture, CD4+ T cells were isolated. Each vaccine recipient was nucleocapsid antibody negative and had no prior SARS-CoV-2 infection. Their antigens remain unidentified. Generated by immunoSEQ multiplex PCR, the TCRdb table keeps only in-frame clones and is missing some. The table lists roughly 19,000 clones, about 65% of them singletons. Sequenced here: CD4+ T cells from PBMCs cultured with HCoV-NL63 spike peptides, sampled before COVID-19 vaccination. These receptors were obtained from a human donor who received a COVID-19 vaccine.

This clone was detected a few times. The CDR3, as DNA: TGCGCCAGCAGCCCGAGGACAGGGACGCCTGAAGCTTTCTTT. Translating it yields CASSPRTGTPEAFF. The rearrangement links TRBV5-1 to TRBJ1-1, with 8 bases aligning to TRBD1. The J segment lost 6 bases and the V segment lost 4 bases, leaving 8 bases of the junction unmatched. CDR1 SGHRS and CDR2 YFSETQ come from the germline V gene. The CDR3 runs 14 residues.

The CDR3 loop is CASRRGQSSSHF. DNA of the CDR3: TGTGCCAGTAGGCGGGGACAGTCGTCTTCGCATTTT. J is TRBJ1-5 and V is TRBV19; TRBD1 matches at 7 bases. Germline V gene lookup returns CDR1 LNHDA and CDR2 SQIVND (reference sequence). The CDR3 spans 12 residues. V shed 6 bases and J 15 bases; nucleotides not matched to a gene: 11.

The chain carries TRBV10-1 and TRBJ2-7, with D uncertain. Between the trimmed V and J ends, which lost 3 bases and 2 bases, there was a span of 5 bases. Germline values: CDR1 WNHNN, CDR2 SYGVQD (reference sequence). The CDR3 consists of 12 residues. The CDR3 loop is CASSDRAYEQYF. The CDR3 DNA reads TGCGCCAGCAGTGACAGAGCCTACGAGCAGTACTTC.

The count of this clone is one. The chain recombines TRBV7-7 with TRBJ2-3; 11 bases align to TRBD2. Per germline, CDR1 SSHAT and CDR2 FNYEAQ (reference sequence). V lost 5 bases, J lost 2 bases, and 9 bases stayed unmatched. The CDR3 covers 17 residues. The CDR3 reads CASSRGRLAGFTDTQYF. DNA of the CDR3: TGTGCCAGCAGCCGAGGAAGACTAGCGGGGTTCACAGATACGCAGTATTTT.

The V and J genes are TRBV6-5 and TRBJ2-3, with D hard to call. The CDR3 spans 12 residues. Trimming left V 5 bases short and J 1 base short, with 4 bases between. Germline CDR1 is MNHEY and CDR2 is SVGAGI. In DNA, the CDR3 is TGTGCCAGCAGTCGACGCACAGATACGCAGTATTTT. Amino acids: CASSRRTDTQYF.

The DNA of the CDR3 is TGTGCCACCAGCAGGGGTCTAGCGGGAGGAGAGACCCAGTACTTC. It specifies CATSRGLAGGETQYF. The rearrangement uses TRBV15 and TRBJ2-5; TRBD2 matches 11 bases. With 3 bases clipped from V and 4 bases from J, the junction kept 4 bases outside the gene matches. The germline V gene has CDR1 LNHNV and CDR2 YYDKDF (reference sequence). The length of the CDR3 is 15 residues.

The J gene is TRBJ2-4, the V gene TRBV3-1 (or the pseudogene TRBV3-2); D unresolved. The V end was cut by 2 bases, the J end by 13 bases, with 15 bases between. The V gene's germline CDR1 is LGHDT and CDR2 YNNKEL (reference sequence). The CDR3 totals 13 residues. The CDR3 protein is CASSQSVPSTQYF. The CDR3 bases are TGTGCCAGCAGCCAATCCGTTCCATCGACACAGTACTTC.

This clone came up once. The gene calls are TRBV27 and TRBJ1-1; D unresolved. V lost 3 bases and J lost 4, with 12 bases in between. The V gene's germline CDR1 is MNHEY and CDR2 SMNVEV (reference sequence). The CDR3 is made up of 14 amino acids. CDR3 in amino acids: CASSFWGRGTEAFF. The CDR3 region has the DNA TGTGCCAGCAGTTTTTGGGGTAGAGGCACTGAAGCTTTCTTT.

This clone was counted only a few times. J is TRBJ1-5 and V is TRBV2; no definite D call. CDR1 is SNHLY, CDR2 FYNNEI, per germline. V lost 7 bases, J lost 3 bases, and 10 bases lay in between. This CDR3 has 13 residues. CDR3 in DNA: TGTGCCAGCAAAGACCGGTCCAATCAGCCCCAGCATTTT. It encodes CASKDRSNQPQHF.

This chain joins TRBV20-1 and TRBJ2-1; 8 bases are a match to TRBD1. The V gene's germline CDR1 is DFQATT and CDR2 SNEGSKA (reference sequence). CDR3 length equals 13 residues. V was clipped by 3 bases and J by 6 bases; unmatched bases: 4. CDR3 residues: CSASHTGGNEQFF. Written as DNA, the CDR3 is TGCAGTGCTAGTCATACAGGGGGCAATGAGCAGTTCTTC.

The V and J genes are TRBV2 and TRBJ2-7; 8 nucleotides match TRBD1. The CDR3 spans 15 residues. Germline V gives CDR1 SNHLY, CDR2 FYNNEI. V dropped 5 bases and J dropped 0; count of bases not matched to a gene: 6. The DNA of the CDR3 is TGTGCCAGCAGTTCCGACAGGGGATTCTCCTACGAGCAGTACTTC. Protein: CASSSDRGFSYEQYF.

This chain joins TRBV3-1 (or the pseudogene TRBV3-2) and TRBJ2-5, with D hard to call. Germline V gives CDR1 LGHDT, CDR2 YNNKEL (reference sequence). V gave up 4 bases and J gave up 3 bases, with 12 bases separating them. CDR3 size: 14 residues. In DNA, the CDR3 is TGTGCCAGCAGCCCAACCCGACTGAAAGAGACCCAGTACTTC. It yields the protein CASSPTRLKETQYF.

The chain links TRBV3-1 (or the pseudogene TRBV3-2) to TRBJ1-1; 10 bases are shared with TRBD1. With 0 bases clipped from V and 5 bases from J, the junction kept 6 bases outside the gene matches. Germline V gene sequence: CDR1 LGHDT, CDR2 YNNKEL (reference sequence). The CDR3 has 16 amino acids. The CDR3 DNA sequence: TGTGCCAGCAGCCAAGAAGGGACAGGGGTGGTGACTGAAGCTTTCTTT. It encodes CASSQEGTGVVTEAFF.

The V call is TRBV7-7, the J call TRBJ2-2; possibly TRBD2 for D (6 bases). The CDR3 has 16 residues. V lost 1 base, J lost 3 bases, and 12 bases lay in between. Germline values: CDR1 SSHAT, CDR2 FNYEAQ (reference sequence). The DNA for the CDR3 is TGTGCCAGCAGCTTAGGCAGGACTATACACACCGGGGAGCTGTTTTTT. Its translation is CASSLGRTIHTGELFF.

V and J are TRBV10-3 and TRBJ2-2, with 7 bases lining up with TRBD1. The CDR3 extends over 16 amino acids. Germline V gene lookup returns CDR1 ENHRY and CDR2 SYGVKD. Unmatched junction bases numbered 2, after V lost 0 bases and J lost 1 base. The CDR3 here is CAISESYRGNTGELFF. The DNA for the CDR3 is TGTGCCATCAGTGAGTCGTACAGGGGGAACACCGGGGAGCTGTTTTTT.

V gene TRBV5-1 combines with J gene TRBJ2-5; TRBD2 is a possible D gene (5 bases). From germline, CDR1 is SGHRS and CDR2 YFSETQ. V was clipped by 0 bases and J by 1 base, with 16 bases between them. The CDR3 is 17 amino acids. The CDR3 loop is CASSLERGGLTQETQYF. The CDR3 DNA sequence: TGCGCCAGCAGCTTGGAGCGTGGCGGACTTACCCAAGAGACCCAGTACTTC.

The DNA for the CDR3 is TGTGCCACCCGGGGGAGCGGGAGCCCCTACGAGCAGTACTTC. Translating it yields CATRGSGSPYEQYF. The V gene is TRBV10-3, the J gene TRBJ2-7; TRBD2 aligns across 8 bases. Germline V gene data show CDR1 as ENHRY and CDR2 as SYGVKD. V shed 10 bases, J shed 2 bases, and the junction held 10 bases outside the gene matches. This CDR3 comprises 14 residues.

The chain uses TRBV12-3 or TRBV12-4 and TRBJ2-3; D not resolved. The CDR3 sequence is 12 residues long. Trimming removed 5 bases from V and 2 bases from J, with 5 bases in between. The CDR3 loop reads CASSTNTDTQYF. The DNA of the CDR3 is TGTGCCAGCAGTACCAACACAGATACGCAGTATTTT.

This CDR3 reads CASSEGGAEETQYF. In DNA, the CDR3 is TGTGCCAGCAGTGAAGGGGGGGCGGAAGAGACCCAGTACTTC. This rearrangement joins TRBV6-1 to TRBJ2-5, with D tentatively TRBD1 or TRBD2 (6 bases each). CDR1 is MNHNS, CDR2 SASEGT, per germline. The V end was cut by 1 base, the J end by 3 bases, with 9 bases between. CDR3 size: 14 residues.

V gene TRBV6-5 combines with J gene TRBJ1-2; perhaps TRBD1 as D (6 bases). V lost 0 bases to trimming and J lost 4 bases, with 12 bases between them. The CDR3 covers 15 residues. Germline values: CDR1 MNHEY, CDR2 SVGAGI. The CDR3 region has the DNA TGTGCCAGCAGTTACTCGTTACAGGGAAGCTATGGCTACACCTTC. It encodes CASSYSLQGSYGYTF.

V is TRBV19 and J is TRBJ2-5, with D perhaps given as TRBD1 or TRBD2 (5 bases each). Between the trimmed V and J ends, which lost 6 bases and 7 bases, there was a span of 12 bases. Germline CDR1 and CDR2: LNHDA and SQIVND (reference sequence). This CDR3 contains 12 residues. CDR3 sequence: CASRAGSGTQYF. The CDR3 coding sequence is TGTGCCAGTAGAGCAGGGAGTGGGACCCAGTACTTC.

This clone was observed a few times. The CDR3 nucleotides read TGTGCCAGCAGCCCAACCTCAGGGGCCGTGAACACTGAAGCTTTCTTT. Encoded protein: CASSPTSGAVNTEAFF. The chain joins TRBV11-1 to TRBJ1-1, with D perhaps matching TRBD1 (6 bases). The V end was cut by 5 bases, the J end by 0 bases, with 16 bases between. This CDR3 spans 16 amino acids. The germline V gene has CDR1 SGHAT and CDR2 FQDESV (reference sequence).

The chain has TRBV5-4 and TRBJ2-1, with D maybe TRBD2 (6 bases). With 3 bases removed from V and 6 bases from J, the gap between germline ends came to 22 bases. CDR1 is SGHNT and CDR2 is YYREEE in the germline V gene (reference sequence). The CDR3 covers 17 residues. The CDR3: CASSSRGGRGAGNEQFF. As DNA, the CDR3 is TGTGCCAGCAGCTCGAGGGGCGGTCGGGGAGCGGGCAATGAGCAGTTCTTC.